The rows below give T cell receptor beta chains drawn from one sample of a study of blood T cell repertoires in COVID-19. Produced via immunoSEQ multiplex PCR; TCRdb's table is partial and in-frame only. The table lists 200,000 or so clones, about four fifths of them singletons. The sequenced sample consisted of PBMCs or T cells enriched from blood (not recorded which). These receptors were collected from a man between 40 and 49 years old who had recovered from COVID-19. Both conserved end residues are part of each CDR3. Fields, in order: J gene, clone size, D gene, V gene, CDR3 protein, CDR3 DNA. The D gene is left open where the match is weak. Only part of the rows carry a size: once, few, many, or a class if the clone is expanded.

j_call: TRBJ2-2; clone_size: few; d_call: TRBD1; v_call: TRBV19; cdr3_aa: CASSPDRAGELFF; cdr3_nt: TGTGCCAGTAGCCCGGACAGGGCCGGGGAGCTGTTTTTT
j_call: TRBJ2-7; clone_size: NA; d_call: NA; v_call: TRBV28; cdr3_aa: CASSLTRGYEQYF; cdr3_nt: TGTGCCAGCAGTTTGACCAGGGGATACGAGCAGTACTTC
j_call: TRBJ1-2; clone_size: NA; d_call: TRBD1; v_call: TRBV5-4; cdr3_aa: CASSPTGGRIYGYTF; cdr3_nt: TGTGCCAGCAGCCCAACAGGGGGCAGAATCTATGGCTACACCTTC
j_call: TRBJ1-5; clone_size: NA; d_call: NA; v_call: TRBV6-1; cdr3_aa: CASSEGFTGIRDQPQHF; cdr3_nt: TGTGCCAGCAGTGAGGGGTTCACAGGGATAAGGGATCAGCCCCAGCATTTT
j_call: TRBJ2-7; clone_size: NA; d_call: TRBD1; v_call: TRBV27; cdr3_aa: CASRPTGYSYEQYF; cdr3_nt: TGTGCCAGCAGACCGACAGGGTACTCCTACGAGCAGTACTTC
j_call: TRBJ1-1; clone_size: NA; d_call: NA; v_call: TRBV6-5; cdr3_aa: CASSYLRSTTNTEAFF; cdr3_nt: TGTGCCAGCAGTTACCTGCGGAGCACGACGAACACTGAAGCTTTCTTT
j_call: TRBJ2-3; clone_size: NA; d_call: NA; v_call: TRBV7-2; cdr3_aa: CASSPDYTTDTQYF; cdr3_nt: TGTGCCAGCAGTCCCGACTATACCACAGATACGCAGTATTTT
j_call: TRBJ2-1; clone_size: NA; d_call: TRBD2; v_call: TRBV30; cdr3_aa: CAWRPSGGGYNEQFF; cdr3_nt: TGTGCCTGGAGGCCTAGCGGGGGGGGGTACAATGAGCAGTTCTTC
j_call: TRBJ2-7; clone_size: few; d_call: NA; v_call: TRBV1; cdr3_aa: CTSSPVAGVQYF; cdr3_nt: TGCACCAGCAGCCCAGTAGCGGGGGTGCAGTACTTC
j_call: TRBJ2-1; clone_size: NA; d_call: NA; v_call: TRBV5-1; cdr3_aa: CASSLAPGSYNEQFF; cdr3_nt: TGCGCCAGCAGCTTGGCACCCGGCTCCTACAATGAGCAGTTCTTC
j_call: TRBJ1-2; clone_size: NA; d_call: NA; v_call: TRBV2; cdr3_aa: CASSVRQAATPNYGYTF; cdr3_nt: TGTGCCAGCAGTGTTCGTCAGGCCGCGACCCCTAACTATGGCTACACCTTC
j_call: TRBJ1-2; clone_size: NA; d_call: TRBD1; v_call: TRBV5-4; cdr3_aa: CASGSGTGEYGYTF; cdr3_nt: TGTGCCAGCGGCTCCGGGACAGGTGAATATGGCTACACCTTC
j_call: TRBJ1-3; clone_size: NA; d_call: NA; v_call: TRBV7-2; cdr3_aa: CASSSAGSGNTIYF; cdr3_nt: TGTGCCAGCAGCTCCGCGGGCTCTGGAAACACCATATATTTT
j_call: TRBJ2-1; clone_size: NA; d_call: TRBD2; v_call: TRBV5-4; cdr3_aa: CASSLPSGGARLVEQFF; cdr3_nt: TGTGCCAGCAGCTTGCCCAGCGGGGGGGCCAGGTTGGTTGAGCAGTTCTTC
j_call: TRBJ2-7; clone_size: once; d_call: TRBD1; v_call: TRBV11-2; cdr3_aa: CASSPDRGTYEQYF; cdr3_nt: TGTGCCAGCAGTCCGGACAGGGGAACCTACGAGCAGTACTTC
j_call: TRBJ2-3; clone_size: NA; d_call: NA; v_call: TRBV11-3; cdr3_aa: CASSLDGSGGTQYF; cdr3_nt: TGTGCCAGCAGCTTAGATGGCTCCGGAGGTACGCAGTATTTT
j_call: TRBJ1-2; clone_size: NA; d_call: TRBD1; v_call: TRBV15; cdr3_aa: CATSRELDRPGYTF; cdr3_nt: TGTGCCACCAGCAGAGAGCTGGACAGGCCTGGCTACACCTTC
j_call: TRBJ2-3; clone_size: NA; d_call: TRBD1; v_call: TRBV15; cdr3_aa: CATSKGQGTDTQYF; cdr3_nt: TGTGCCACCAGCAAAGGACAGGGCACAGATACGCAGTATTTT
j_call: TRBJ1-1; clone_size: NA; d_call: TRBD1; v_call: TRBV10-2; cdr3_aa: CASSDRTGEAFF; cdr3_nt: TGCGCCAGCAGTGATAGGACAGGAGAAGCTTTCTTT
j_call: TRBJ1-2; clone_size: once; d_call: TRBD1; v_call: TRBV3-1/TRBV3-2; cdr3_aa: CASSQFSFGTGPNYGYTF; cdr3_nt: TGTGCCAGCAGCCAATTTTCTTTCGGGACAGGGCCGAACTATGGCTACACCTTC
j_call: TRBJ1-4; clone_size: NA; d_call: TRBD1; v_call: TRBV9; cdr3_aa: CASSPTGAYEKLFF; cdr3_nt: TGTGCCAGCAGCCCGACAGGGGCGTACGAAAAACTGTTTTTT